The 3 T cell receptor beta chains below come from one sample, sequenced in a study of CXCR3-negative and CXCR3-positive naive CD8 T cells. Overall study results and limits: CXCR3-positive naive cells carried more hydrophobic TRB CDR3s than CXCR3-negative ones.

Each TRB cDNA library was prepared by 5' RACE (with UMI labels). TCRdb reprocessed the 5' RACE reads; each CDR3 protein has one entry and no DNA is given. Its table lists roughly 93,000 distinct CDR3 sequences. No antigen has been identified for these receptors. Input material: naive CXCR3+ CD8+ T cells from blood. Subset here: CD45RO-CCR7+CD27+CD95- naive CD8+ T cells expressing CXCR3 (TNR3+). The receptors here all came from a human donor in good health. Some clones in this sample may be carry-over from other donors' samples.

This chain's CDR3 is CASSPLGESTDTQYF. The V and J genes are TRBV12-3 or TRBV12-4 and TRBJ2-3; TCRdb selects TRBD2, and the lack of DNA leaves this call unchecked. This CDR3 has 15 residues.

The chain has TRBV12-5 and TRBJ2-7; there is no DNA to check the TCRdb D call of TRBD1. Germline CDR1 and CDR2: LGHNT and FRNRAP. CDR3 length: 14 amino acids. CDR3 region: CASGTGQGIYEQYF.

This rearrangement joins TRBV6-2 or TRBV6-3 to TRBJ2-5; the TCRdb call, TRBD1, lacks DNA for checking. The CDR3 runs to 17 residues. From germline, CDR1 is MNHEY and CDR2 SVGEGT. CDR3 in amino acids: CASSHLLLTGPQETQYF.